This entry concerns a single T cell receptor beta chain. This clonotype was counted at least ten times. No cognate antigen has been identified for it. No much larger clone exists at a distance of one base, and base qualities are not known. Systemically healthy Caucasian individuals from Russia, around 38 in total and aged roughly 6 to 95 years, were included as donors. Ten milliliters of peripheral blood were drawn from each donor into EDTA-treated Vacutainer tubes. Ficoll-Paque density-gradient centrifugation was used to isolate PBMCs, with at least 7 million per sample. Trizol reagent was used to extract total RNA from the PBMCs, yielding at least 5 micrograms per sample. Naive CD45RAhigh/CD27high T cell percentages were measured by flow cytometry on a PBMC aliquot from every donor. Based on the germline V gene, the CDR1 and CDR2 sequences are MNHEY and SVGEGT. The junction shows trimming of 2 bases on V and 1 base on J, plus 6 bases between the germline ends. From the cysteine up to the phenylalanine, the CDR3 has a length of 15 residues. The kept DNA is CDR3 alone, 45 bases in frame from the first base.

Libraries were constructed by 5' RACE. Sequencing used an Illumina HiSeq 2500. A second PCR of 7 to 11 cycles was run with a J-beta primer mix and a sample-barcoded 5' primer. A template-switch 5' adaptor carrying 12 random nucleotides introduced a unique molecular identifier onto each TCR beta cDNA molecule. Each sample yielded at least 3 million CDR3-containing paired-end reads. First-strand cDNA synthesis was performed from all RNA using the Mint cDNA synthesis kit, with priming by a TRBC-specific oligonucleotide. Following uracil-DNA glycosylase treatment, a first 18-cycle PCR with universal primers M1SS and BC2_uni_R was performed on all cDNA. Concerning the study's data processing: For normalization, 1 million high-quality reads were randomly selected from each sample, with every read carrying a distinct molecular identifier. Instead of being binned into consensus sequences, reads that shared molecular identifiers were thrown out. MiTCR, run with a Q25 quality threshold and the strictest error-elimination algorithm, handled CDR3 identification, clonotype clustering and error correction. A nonparametric unseen species model using Euler transformation provided a lower-bound estimate of total TCR beta diversity. The public reads were quality trimmed at Q25 with fastp and then assembled into clones with MiXCR by TCRdb, keeping productive beta chains. Entries that share a CDR3 protein sequence are merged under the most common genes and DNA. The V and J calls reflect TCRdb's pipeline rather than the authors' work. The sample includes hundreds of thousands of distinct CDR3 sequences, with under 25% observed a single time. The ten largest clones add up to 3% to 4.5% of the sample.

This specimen belongs to a study of blood T cells in healthy people across ages (dated by TCRdb to between 2014 and 2017). Study-wide context: In model experiments, template switching captured about one uniquely barcoded TCR beta cDNA molecule for every two T cells. Using the same blood draw, the study looked at two additional independent replicas of 1 million unique cDNA reads for two donors, one aged 18 to 30 and the other aged 80 or older. Age-related changes in TCR beta repertoire diversity were measured in the study by deep sequencing normalized with unique cDNA molecular identifiers. Four age groups were formed from the donors: young (average 16 years), middle-aged (approximately 39), aged (around 68) and long-lived (less than 85). Donors of different ages were randomly distributed across sequencing lanes to avoid experimental bias.

What the work shows at the level of the full study, not this receptor alone: Compared with the aged group, the long-lived group had more naive CD4+ T cells, fewer expanded clones and increased TCR diversity, a pattern suggesting age selection. Estimates of total diversity based on one million sequenced T cells were considered lower bounds and underestimates. Because profiling used bulk unsorted PBMCs, naive and antigen-experienced compartments could not be compared conclusively. The CMV infection status of donors was not known, potentially confounding age-related changes in expanded clonotypes. The percentage of naive T cells measured by flow cytometry correlated strongly with observed TCR beta diversity. Observed TCR beta diversity per million T cells fell roughly linearly with age, and a significant reduction was already apparent by age approximately 41.

Recombination connected TRBV6-2 or TRBV6-3 to TRBJ2-6, with the D gene uncertain. The receptor was derived from a man between 65 and 80 years old in good health. The sample was blood. The CDR3 protein sequence reads: CASSYDGSGANVLTF. The bases are TGTGCCAGCAGTTACGATGGGTCTGGGGCCAACGTCCTGACTTTC.